This entry is about one T cell receptor (beta chain). The junction differs from germline at one of its ends, possibly a read error. These data come from a study of blood T cells in healthy people across ages. This CDR3 is 13 amino acids long. Germline V CDR1 and CDR2: SNHLY, FYNNEI. Together with a sample-barcoded 5' primer, a J-beta primer mix was included in a second PCR lasting about 7 to 11 cycles. In TCRdb, the 5' RACE reads were re-called with MiXCR into one record per CDR3 protein. This table has about 650,000 distinct CDR3 sequences, around 52% appearing once. This chain uses TRBV2 with TRBJ1-4, with D perhaps TRBD1 (5 bases). Sequenced sample: blood. The source of this sequence is an elderly woman in good health. CDR3 loop: CASSNRRGENLFF. The CDR3 nucleotides are TGTGCCAGCAGCAACAGGCGGGGTGAAAACCTGTTTTTT.